Described below is a single T cell receptor (beta chain) sequence and its context. This sample is drawn from a study of blood T cell repertoires in COVID-19. Study-level background: The United States, Italy and Spain provided the acute and convalescent COVID-19 samples.

V lost 0 bases and J 6 bases, leaving 11 bases between the germline ends. Germline loops: CDR1 MNHNY, CDR2 SVGAGI (reference sequence). The CDR3 totals 15 residues. Authors' methods: Reference gene primer amplification gave nucleated cell count estimates. Libraries were prepared by immunoSEQ multiplex PCR; TCRdb keeps only in-frame clonotypes and omits some of them. V and J calls and clone size come straight from that table; D and trimming were deduced from the DNA. The sample comprises a few hundred thousand clones, over 80% of which are singletons, and about 4.3% rests with the top ten. The material sequenced was peripheral blood. The chain joins TRBV6-6 to TRBJ2-2; no firm D call. The source is a man aged 55 to 70 who had recovered from COVID-19. The DNA of the CDR3 is TGTGCCAGCAGTTACTCATCCACGGTTCCCGGGGAGCTGTTTTTT. It encodes CASSYSSTVPGELFF.